The 25 T cell receptor beta chains below all came from one sample that was sequenced in a study of shared clonotypes between healthy human individuals. Generated by immunoSEQ multiplex PCR, the TCRdb table keeps only in-frame clones and is missing some. The sample contains roughly 680,000 clones, around 77% of which appear only once. Material for sequencing was memory CD4+ T cells sorted from blood. Subset: CD45RA-negative fraction. The receptors shown here come from a woman in her 30s in good health.

This sequence joins TRBV6-1 and TRBJ2-2, with TRBD2 identical over 14 bases. Looked up from germline, CDR1 is MNHNS and CDR2 is SASEGT. V shed 6 bases and J 9 bases; nucleotides not matched to a gene: 3. This CDR3 spans 14 amino acids. This chain's CDR3 is CASRGTSGSRELFF. In nucleotides, the CDR3 is TGTGCCAGCAGGGGGACTAGCGGGAGTCGGGAGCTGTTTTTT.

The chain has TRBV5-1 and TRBJ2-7, with 10 bases lining up with TRBD1. This CDR3 region has 14 residues. Germline CDR1 SGHRS, CDR2 YFSETQ. Trimming took 4 bases from V and 7 from J; bases not matched to a gene: 8. The CDR3 is CASSKGTGVGEQYF. CDR3 nucleotides: TGCGCCAGCAGCAAAGGGACAGGGGTTGGAGAGCAGTACTTC.

A remark on this clone: At the DNA level, this CDR3 is encoded by other sequences in the same sample as well. V usage is TRBV5-1 and J usage is TRBJ1-5; D is possibly TRBD1 (6 bases). CDR1 and CDR2 from the germline V gene are SGHRS and YFSETQ. The CDR3 is 13 amino acids. Trimming left V 0 bases short and J 7 bases short, with 8 bases between. CDR3 sequence reads: CASSLEGTQPQHF. The CDR3 DNA reads TGCGCCAGCAGCTTGGAGGGGACACAGCCCCAGCATTTT.

V and J are TRBV18 and TRBJ2-1; D call uncertain. The germline V gene encodes CDR1 KGHSH and CDR2 LQKENI. CDR3 size: 11 residues. The V and J ends lost 4 bases and 10 bases respectively, with 8 bases between them. Here the CDR3 reads CASSRTEEQFF. The CDR3 DNA is TGTGCCAGCTCACGGACGGAGGAGCAGTTCTTC.

The J gene is TRBJ1-4, the V gene TRBV15; D is undetermined. The CDR3 contains 16 residues. Germline lookup yields CDR1 LNHNV and CDR2 YYDKDF (reference sequence). V was pared by 0 bases and J by 7 bases, with 15 bases between. This CDR3 is CATSREIATGAEKLFF. The CDR3 nucleotides read TGTGCCACCAGCAGAGAAATCGCTACCGGAGCTGAAAAACTGTTTTTT.

On this clone: This could be a read error, since a much larger clone is one nucleotide away. V and J are TRBV5-4 and TRBJ1-2, with D unresolved. V was trimmed by 4 bases and J by 2 bases, leaving 9 bases between them. The length of the CDR3 is 13 residues. Germline V lookup: CDR1 SGHNT, CDR2 YYREEE (reference sequence). The CDR3, as DNA: TGTGCCAGCAGCCTTGACGGAAACTATGGCTACACCTTC. Protein sequence: CASSLDGNYGYTF.

J is TRBJ2-3 and V is TRBV6-5; 8 nucleotides align to TRBD1. The CDR3 is 15 amino acids. Germline lookup yields CDR1 MNHEY and CDR2 SVGAGI. J was trimmed by 5 bases and V by 2 bases; bases with no gene match: 6. CDR3 DNA: TGTGCCAGCAGTTACGTCGGACAGGGACAAGATACGCAGTATTTT. It is translated as CASSYVGQGQDTQYF.

With respect to this clone: Distinct nucleotide sequences in the sample also encode this CDR3. The rearrangement joins TRBV12-5 to TRBJ2-3; D is unresolved. V lost 3 bases and J 5 bases, leaving 3 bases between the germline ends. The length of the CDR3 is 11 residues. The germline CDR1 and CDR2 sequences are LGHNT and FRNRAP. CDR3 amino acids: CASGLGDTQYF. Here the CDR3 DNA reads TGTGCTAGTGGTTTAGGAGATACGCAGTATTTT.

The chain is built from TRBV5-1 and TRBJ1-1, with D unresolved. This CDR3 is 14 amino acids long. Trimming cost V 0 bases and J 1 base, with 7 bases left between them. Germline V gives CDR1 SGHRS, CDR2 YFSETQ. The CDR3 DNA reads as TGCGCCAGCAGCTTGGTTGCGGGGAACACTGAAGCTTTCTTT. This sequence encodes CASSLVAGNTEAFF.

The table lists this clone with a count of one. This chain joins TRBV6-1 and TRBJ2-5, with 7 positions matching TRBD1. This CDR3 has 13 residues. The V gene's germline CDR1 is MNHNS and CDR2 SASEGT. After removal of 4 bases from V and 3 bases from J, the junction contained 2 bases not matched to a gene. The CDR3 sequence is CASSVTGEETQYF. CDR3 DNA sequence: TGTGCCAGCAGTGTAACAGGGGAAGAGACCCAGTACTTC.

J is TRBJ2-7 and V is TRBV7-8; 13 bases are shared with TRBD2. V dropped 7 bases and J dropped 5; count of bases not matched to a gene: 11. This CDR3 comprises 16 residues. From germline, CDR1 is SGHVS and CDR2 FQNEAQ. The CDR3: CASTTLGLAGQNEQYF. CDR3 nucleotides: TGTGCCAGCACCACTCTGGGACTAGCGGGACAAAACGAGCAGTACTTC.

This sequence joins TRBV5-4 and TRBJ2-7, with 7 bases that match TRBD2. This CDR3 comprises 15 residues. CDR1 is SGHNT and CDR2 is YYREEE in the germline V gene (reference sequence). J gave up 3 bases and V 5 bases, and 11 bases lay outside the gene matches. Written as DNA, the CDR3 is TGTGCCAGCAGTCCAGGTGGCGGGAGTGGCTACGAGCAGTACTTC. Amino acids: CASSPGGGSGYEQYF. Full variable domain (missing parts from reference TRBV5-4 and TRBJ2-7): ETGVTQSPTHLIKTRGQQVTLRCSSQSGHNTVSWYQQALGQGPQFIFQYYREEENGRGNFPPRFSGLQFPNYSSELNVNALELDDSALYLCASSPGGGSGYEQYFGPGTRLTVT.

The CDR3 DNA reads as TGTGCCAGCACTGGACAGGGCGGTCGCTACGAGCAGTACTTC. This codes for CASTGQGGRYEQYF. The chain couples TRBV28 to TRBJ2-7, with TRBD1 matching 8 bases. The J segment lost 3 bases and the V segment lost 7 bases, leaving 8 bases of the junction unmatched. This CDR3 spans 14 amino acids. Germline V gene sequence: CDR1 MDHEN, CDR2 SYDVKM.

This clone occurred once. The chain has TRBV5-1 and TRBJ2-2, with a possible D match to TRBD2 (7 bases). Deletions cut 3 bases from V and 7 bases from J, with 22 bases between. The CDR3 has 17 amino acids. The germline V gene has CDR1 SGHRS and CDR2 YFSETQ. This CDR3 is CASSSPGAGERVGELFF. The CDR3 DNA is TGCGCCAGCAGCTCCCCAGGGGCGGGAGAAAGGGTCGGGGAGCTGTTTTTT.

The chain employs TRBV7-9 and TRBJ2-7; 14 positions match TRBD2. Germline lookup yields CDR1 SEHNR and CDR2 FQNEAQ (reference sequence). The CDR3 has 15 amino acids. V shed 5 bases, J shed 6 bases, and the junction held 6 bases outside the gene matches. CDR3 DNA sequence: TGTGCCAGCAGCCGGGAGGGACTAGCGGGAGCCGAGCAGTACTTC. Translating it yields CASSREGLAGAEQYF.

The gene calls are TRBV21-1 and TRBJ2-7; TRBD2 is taken as the D call from the table, unchecked against the DNA. TRBV21-1 is listed as a pseudogene. This CDR3 region has 8 residues. The CDR3 DNA is TGTCGAGGGCCTGAGCAGTACTTC. As protein: CRGPEQYF.

This clone was seen more than once but under ten times. The CDR3 is CASSSRGGMSDEQFF. The CDR3 DNA follows: TGCGCCAGCAGCTCCCGGGGCGGGATGTCAGATGAGCAGTTCTTC. The genes are TRBV5-1 and TRBJ2-1; the D gene is possibly TRBD2 (6 bases). V lost 3 bases, J lost 8 bases, and 18 bases lay in between. The CDR3 runs 15 residues. The germline V gene has CDR1 SGHRS and CDR2 YFSETQ.

The chain employs TRBV7-2 and TRBJ2-3; D unclear. Germline CDR1 SGHTA, CDR2 FQGNSA. Trimming shortened V by 1 base and J by 6 bases, and 11 bases separated the two germline ends. This CDR3 is 14 amino acids long. Written as DNA, the CDR3 is TGTGCCAGCAGCTTAGGCACCTTTGGGGATACGCAGTATTTT. This encodes CASSLGTFGDTQYF.

The rearrangement links TRBV4-2 to TRBJ2-2; the D is unclear. Deletions cut 0 bases from V and 4 bases from J, with 15 bases between. Germline V gene data show CDR1 as LGHNA and CDR2 as YNFKEQ. The CDR3 loop spans 17 amino acids. Written as DNA, the CDR3 is TGTGCCAGCAGCCAAGATGGGTACGGGTCGGCCACCGGGGAGCTGTTTTTT. This encodes CASSQDGYGSATGELFF.

The rearrangement links TRBV27 to TRBJ2-3; D remains unclear. The length of the CDR3 is 16 residues. V was shortened by 0 bases and J by 1 base, with 11 bases between the two germline ends. CDR1 is MNHEY and CDR2 is SMNVEV in the germline V gene (reference sequence). The CDR3 sequence: CASSLSRDSRTDTQYF. CDR3 sequence (DNA): TGTGCCAGCAGTTTATCACGAGACTCCCGCACAGATACGCAGTATTTT.

The chain couples TRBV15 to TRBJ1-5; D ambiguous. The CDR3 spans 14 residues. CDR1 and CDR2 from the germline V gene are LNHNV and YYDKDF (reference sequence). Trimming cost V 0 bases and J 8 bases, with 11 bases left between them. The CDR3 here is CATSRDVGGEPQHF. Written as DNA, the CDR3 is TGTGCCACCAGCAGAGATGTGGGTGGGGAGCCCCAGCATTTT.

The rearrangement joins TRBV18 to TRBJ2-7; D is uncertain. The germline V gene has CDR1 KGHSH and CDR2 LQKENI. The CDR3 is made up of 13 amino acids. V was clipped by 3 bases and J by 5 bases, with 11 bases between them. The CDR3 region has the DNA TGTGCCAGCTCACCTCAGGCCACCAACGAGCAGTACTTC. It codes for CASSPQATNEQYF.

The chain is built from TRBV29-1 and TRBJ2-7; D is possibly TRBD2 (6 bases). This CDR3 contains 13 residues. Germline values: CDR1 SQVTM, CDR2 ANQGSEA. Trimming left V 2 bases short and J 6 bases short, with 14 bases between. CDR3 residues: CSVERDSGFEQYF. The CDR3 nucleotides are TGCAGCGTTGAACGGGACTCCGGGTTCGAGCAGTACTTC.

This clone was seen a few times. A much larger clone differs from this one at a single base, so this may be a read error. The chain couples TRBV25-1 to TRBJ2-7; TRBD2 agrees at 10 bases. V was pared by 4 bases and J by 3 bases, with 12 bases of the junction left unmatched. The CDR3 consists of 17 residues. The germline gives CDR1 MGHDK, CDR2 SYGVNS. In DNA, the CDR3 is TGTGCCAGCAGTGGGGGCAGCGGGGGGGGGACCTACTACGAGCAGTACTTC. Translated, it gives CASSGGSGGGTYYEQYF.

This rearrangement joins TRBV5-4 to TRBJ2-1; the match to TRBD2 covers 7 bases. Germline V gene data show CDR1 as SGHNT and CDR2 as YYREEE (reference sequence). The V segment lost 4 bases and the J segment 0 bases; nucleotides outside the gene matches: 10. The CDR3 runs 17 residues. The CDR3 bases are TGTGCCAGCAGCCCCGGGGCTAGCGGTTACTCCTACAATGAGCAGTTCTTC. Amino acid sequence: CASSPGASGYSYNEQFF.